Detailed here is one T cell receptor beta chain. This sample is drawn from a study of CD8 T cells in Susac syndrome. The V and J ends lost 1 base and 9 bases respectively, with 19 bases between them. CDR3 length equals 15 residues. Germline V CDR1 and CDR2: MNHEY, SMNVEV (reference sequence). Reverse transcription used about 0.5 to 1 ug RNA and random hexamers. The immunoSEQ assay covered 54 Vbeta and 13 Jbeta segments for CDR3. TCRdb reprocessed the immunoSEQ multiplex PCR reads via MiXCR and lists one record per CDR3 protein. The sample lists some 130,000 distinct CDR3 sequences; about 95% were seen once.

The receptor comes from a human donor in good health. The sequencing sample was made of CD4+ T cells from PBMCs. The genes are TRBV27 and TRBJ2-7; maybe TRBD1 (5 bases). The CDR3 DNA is TGTGCCAGCAGTTTATGGGGCAGGGCCTTCTCCAGGCAGTACTTC. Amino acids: CASSLWGRAFSRQYF.